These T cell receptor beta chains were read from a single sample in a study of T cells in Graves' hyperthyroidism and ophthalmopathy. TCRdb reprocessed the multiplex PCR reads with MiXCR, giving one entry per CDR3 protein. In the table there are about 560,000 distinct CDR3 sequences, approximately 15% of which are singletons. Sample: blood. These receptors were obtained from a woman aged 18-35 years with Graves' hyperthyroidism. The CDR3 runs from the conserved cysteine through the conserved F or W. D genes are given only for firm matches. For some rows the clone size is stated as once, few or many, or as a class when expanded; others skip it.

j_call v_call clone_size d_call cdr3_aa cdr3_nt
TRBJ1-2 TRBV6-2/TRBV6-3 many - CASSLTSNYGYTF TGTGCCAGCAGTTTAACGTCTAACTATGGCTACACCTTC
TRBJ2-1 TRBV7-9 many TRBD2 CASSLYGRALDNEQFF TGTGCCAGCAGCTTATACGGGAGGGCCCTTGACAATGAGCAGTTCTTC
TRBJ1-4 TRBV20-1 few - CSAKGPDEKLFF TGCAGTGCTAAGGGCCCAGATGAAAAACTGTTTTTT
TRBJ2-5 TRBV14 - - CASSQEFSSRRETQYF TGTGCCAGCAGCCAAGAGTTTTCGTCGAGAAGGGAGACCCAGTACTTC
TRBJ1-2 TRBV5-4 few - CASSDQGRGTLNYGYTF TGTGCCAGCAGCGACCAGGGTAGGGGGACCCTTAACTATGGCTACACCTTC
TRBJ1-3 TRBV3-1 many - CASSQGWDSGNTIYF TGTGCCAGCAGCCAAGGTTGGGACTCTGGAAACACCATATATTTT
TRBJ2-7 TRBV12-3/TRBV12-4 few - CASSRPGFGEQYF TGTGCCAGCTCTAGGCCAGGTTTCGGTGAGCAGTACTTC
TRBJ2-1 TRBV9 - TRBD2 CASSTEGLAGVGYNEQFF TGTGCCAGCAGCACCGAGGGACTAGCGGGGGTCGGCTACAATGAGCAGTTCTTC
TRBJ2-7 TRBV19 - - CASSIGRGSYEQYF TGTGCCAGTAGTATAGGAAGAGGGTCCTACGAGCAGTACTTC
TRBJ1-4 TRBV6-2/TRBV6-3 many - CASSYDSATNEKLFF TGTGCCAGCAGTTACGACAGTGCAACTAATGAAAAACTGTTTTTT
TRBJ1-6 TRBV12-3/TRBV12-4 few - CASSYANSPLHF TGTGCCAGCAGTTATGCTAATTCACCCCTCCACTTT
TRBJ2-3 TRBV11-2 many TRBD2 CASSYRGREGKDTQYF TGTGCCAGCAGCTATAGAGGGCGGGAGGGCAAAGATACGCAGTATTTT
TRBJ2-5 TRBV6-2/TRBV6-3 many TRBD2 CASSALRGLAGETQYF TGTGCCAGCAGCGCACTTAGGGGACTAGCGGGAGAGACCCAGTACTTC
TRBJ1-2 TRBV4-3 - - CASSQDKGGVGYTF TGCGCCAGCAGCCAAGATAAGGGCGGGGTTGGCTACACCTTC
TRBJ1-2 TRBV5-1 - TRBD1 CASSFGTGRRYGYTF TGCGCCAGCAGCTTCGGGACAGGGAGGCGCTATGGCTACACCTTC
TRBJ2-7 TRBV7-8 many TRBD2 CASSLGTSLRSEQYF TGTGCCAGCAGCTTGGGGACTAGCTTACGAAGCGAGCAGTACTTC
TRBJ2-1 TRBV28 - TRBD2 CASIKLAGGHNEQFF TGTGCCAGCATCAAACTAGCGGGAGGCCACAATGAGCAGTTCTTC
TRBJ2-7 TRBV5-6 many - CASSLLRAPLNEQYF TGTGCCAGCAGCTTGCTTCGCGCACCGCTAAACGAGCAGTACTTC
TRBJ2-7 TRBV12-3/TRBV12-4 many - CASSLSGYEQYF TGTGCCAGCAGTTTGAGCGGCTACGAGCAGTACTTC
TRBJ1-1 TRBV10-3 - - CAINPGSGSTEAFF TGTGCCATCAATCCGGGTTCAGGGTCCACTGAAGCTTTCTTT
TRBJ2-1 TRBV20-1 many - CSAPLADAVTYNEQFF TGCAGTGCTCCCCTCGCTGACGCAGTTACCTACAATGAGCAGTTCTTC
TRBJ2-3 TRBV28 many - CASSLYGGDTQYF TGTGCCAGCAGTTTATATGGGGGGGATACGCAGTATTTT
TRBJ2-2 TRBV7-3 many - CASSSKGRNTGELFF TGTGCCAGCAGCTCAAAGGGACGGAACACCGGGGAGCTGTTTTTT
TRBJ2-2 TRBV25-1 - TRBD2 CASRGAGAHTGELFF TGTGCCAGCAGAGGCGCGGGAGCTCACACCGGGGAGCTGTTTTTT
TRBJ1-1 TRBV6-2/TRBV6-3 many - CASSYLGSMNTEAFF TGTGCCAGCAGTTATCTGGGATCCATGAACACTGAAGCTTTCTTT
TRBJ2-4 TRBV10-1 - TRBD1 CASSEWTGGNIQYF TGCGCCAGCAGTGAGTGGACAGGGGGAAACATTCAGTACTTC
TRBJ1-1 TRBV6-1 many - CASSEALRYSGSDVAFF TGTGCCAGCAGTGAAGCGCTTCGTTATTCAGGGTCAGACGTAGCTTTCTTT
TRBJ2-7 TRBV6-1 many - CASNQDGSSYEQYF TGTGCCAGCAATCAGGACGGTAGTTCCTACGAGCAGTACTTC
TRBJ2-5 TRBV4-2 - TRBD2 CASSQEAGGVETQYF TGTGCCAGCAGCCAAGAGGCGGGAGGAGTAGAGACCCAGTACTTC
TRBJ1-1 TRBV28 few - CASKDRYMNTEAFF TGTGCCAGCAAAGACAGGTACATGAACACTGAAGCTTTCTTT
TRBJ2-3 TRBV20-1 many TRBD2 CSASLAGGRSDTQYF TGCAGTGCTAGTTTAGCGGGGGGGCGTTCAGATACGCAGTATTTT
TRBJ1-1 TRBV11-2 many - CASSLEQGAFF TGTGCCAGCAGCTTAGAACAAGGAGCTTTCTTT
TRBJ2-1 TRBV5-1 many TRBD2 CASSLVGTSGKEQFF TGCGCCAGCAGCTTGGTGGGGACTAGCGGGAAAGAGCAGTTCTTC
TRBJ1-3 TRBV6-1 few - CASSGGTSSGNTIYF TGTGCCAGCAGTGGTGGGACAAGCTCTGGAAACACCATATATTTT
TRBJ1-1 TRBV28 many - CASSFEGLGQMNTEAFF TGTGCCAGCAGTTTTGAGGGCCTTGGACAGATGAACACTGAAGCTTTCTTT
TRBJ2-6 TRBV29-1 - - CSVEDKEAGANVLTF TGCAGCGTTGAAGATAAGGAAGCTGGGGCCAACGTCCTGACTTTC
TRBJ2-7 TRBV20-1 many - CSARDRGTGTYF TGCAGTGCTAGAGATCGCGGTACAGGGACGTACTTC
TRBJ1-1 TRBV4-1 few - CASSRAGSAFF TGCGCCAGCAGCCGGGCCGGGAGTGCTTTCTTT
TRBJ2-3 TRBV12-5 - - CAGGLALGGDTQYF TGTGCTGGTGGTTTGGCTCTTGGGGGAGATACGCAGTATTTT
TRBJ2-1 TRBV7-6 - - CASSLDPAGKWQFF TGTGCCAGCAGCTTAGACCCCGCGGGAAAGTGGCAGTTCTTC
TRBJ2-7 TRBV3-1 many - CASSQDWGRRTYEQYF TGTGCCAGCAGCCAAGATTGGGGCAGGCGAACCTACGAGCAGTACTTC
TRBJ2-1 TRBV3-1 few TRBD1 CASSPRDRGYNEQFF TGTGCCAGCAGCCCCCGGGACAGGGGATACAATGAGCAGTTCTTC
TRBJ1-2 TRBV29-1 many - CSVDPGPRGGYTF TGCAGCGTTGACCCGGGACCCCGGGGTGGCTACACCTTC